This T cell receptor (beta chain) was obtained from a study of shared clonotypes between healthy human individuals. Study as a whole: The study enrolled two women and three men aged 18 to 49.

Some clones are missing from TCRdb's copy, which holds only in-frame ones; the method was immunoSEQ multiplex PCR. The data hold some 1 million clones, with more than 65% observed a single time. CDR1 is KGHSH and CDR2 is LQKENI in the germline V gene. The V and J ends lost 0 bases and 9 bases respectively, with 12 bases between them. This CDR3 contains 15 residues. The sequence came from a man younger than 35 in good health. The sequencing sample was made of memory CD4+ T cells sorted from blood. As for subset: CD45RA-negative fraction. The rearrangement joins TRBV18 to TRBJ1-6; the D is unclear. As DNA, the CDR3 is TGTGCCAGCTCACCACCCGACGGTAGGAGTTCACCCCTCCACTTT. Its translation: CASSPPDGRSSPLHF.